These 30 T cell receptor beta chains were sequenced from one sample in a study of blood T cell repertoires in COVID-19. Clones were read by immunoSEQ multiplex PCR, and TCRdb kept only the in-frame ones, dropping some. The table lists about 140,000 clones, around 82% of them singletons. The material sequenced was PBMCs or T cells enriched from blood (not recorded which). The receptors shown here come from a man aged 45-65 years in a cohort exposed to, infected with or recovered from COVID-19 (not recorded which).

This CDR3 is CASSQELRGGLSYEQYF. The CDR3 DNA reads as TGCGCCAGCAGCCAAGAACTTCGCGGGGGGCTCTCCTACGAGCAGTACTTC. V usage is TRBV4-1 and J usage is TRBJ2-7; 8 bases match TRBD2. Germline-derived CDR1 and CDR2 are MGHRA and YSYEKL. The V gene end was trimmed by 0 bases and the J gene end by 0 bases; junction bases not matched to a gene: 7. CDR3 length: 17 residues.

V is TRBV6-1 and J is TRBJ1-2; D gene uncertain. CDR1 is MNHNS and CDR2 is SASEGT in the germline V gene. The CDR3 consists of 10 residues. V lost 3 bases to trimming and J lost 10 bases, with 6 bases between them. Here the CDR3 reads CASSDLFYTF. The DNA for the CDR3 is TGTGCCAGCAGTGATCTTTTCTACACCTTC.

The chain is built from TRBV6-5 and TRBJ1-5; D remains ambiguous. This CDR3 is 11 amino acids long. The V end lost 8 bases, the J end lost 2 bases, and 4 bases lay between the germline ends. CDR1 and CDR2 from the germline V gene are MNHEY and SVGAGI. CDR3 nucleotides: TGTGCCAGCCCGGGCAATCAGCCCCAGCATTTT. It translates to CASPGNQPQHF.

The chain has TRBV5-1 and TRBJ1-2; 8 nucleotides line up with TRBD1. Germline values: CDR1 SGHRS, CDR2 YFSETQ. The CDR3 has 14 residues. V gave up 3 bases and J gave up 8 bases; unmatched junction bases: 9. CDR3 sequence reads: CASSYADRGGGYTF. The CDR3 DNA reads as TGCGCCAGCAGCTACGCTGACAGGGGTGGCGGCTACACCTTC.

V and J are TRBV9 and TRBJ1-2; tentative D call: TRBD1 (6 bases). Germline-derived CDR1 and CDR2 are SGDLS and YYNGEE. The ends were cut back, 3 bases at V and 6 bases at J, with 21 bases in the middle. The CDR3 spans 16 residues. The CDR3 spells CASSELPGMGANGYTF. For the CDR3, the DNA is TGTGCCAGCAGCGAACTACCAGGGATGGGGGCGAATGGCTACACCTTC.

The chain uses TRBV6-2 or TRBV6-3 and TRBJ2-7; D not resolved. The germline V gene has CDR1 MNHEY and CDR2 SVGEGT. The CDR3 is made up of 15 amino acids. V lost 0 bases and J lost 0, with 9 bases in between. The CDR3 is CASSYSRLNSYEQYF. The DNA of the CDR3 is TGTGCCAGCAGTTACTCCCGACTGAACTCCTACGAGCAGTACTTC.

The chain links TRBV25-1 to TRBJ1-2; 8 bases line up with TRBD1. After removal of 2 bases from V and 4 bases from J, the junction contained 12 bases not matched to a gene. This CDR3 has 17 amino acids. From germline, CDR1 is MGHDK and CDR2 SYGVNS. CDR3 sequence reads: CASSETPRADRGYGYTF. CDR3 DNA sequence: TGTGCCAGCAGTGAAACCCCCCGTGCTGACAGGGGCTATGGCTACACCTTC.

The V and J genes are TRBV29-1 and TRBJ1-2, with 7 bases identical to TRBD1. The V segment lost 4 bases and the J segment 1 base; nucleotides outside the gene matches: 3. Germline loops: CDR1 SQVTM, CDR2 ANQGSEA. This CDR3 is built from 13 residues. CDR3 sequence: CSVAQGVNYGYTF. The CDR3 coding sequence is TGCAGCGTTGCGCAGGGGGTTAACTATGGCTACACCTTC.

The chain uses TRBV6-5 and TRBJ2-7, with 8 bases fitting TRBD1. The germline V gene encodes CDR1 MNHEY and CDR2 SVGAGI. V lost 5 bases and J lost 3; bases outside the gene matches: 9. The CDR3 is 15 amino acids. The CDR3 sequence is CASSLRTGMNYEQYF. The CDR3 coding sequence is TGTGCCAGCAGTCTACGGACAGGGATGAACTACGAGCAGTACTTC.

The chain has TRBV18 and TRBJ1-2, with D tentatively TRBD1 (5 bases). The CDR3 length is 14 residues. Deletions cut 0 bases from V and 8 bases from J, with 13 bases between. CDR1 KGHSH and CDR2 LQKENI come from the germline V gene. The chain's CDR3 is CASSPPGGSSGYTF. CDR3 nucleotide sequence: TGTGCCAGCTCACCACCGGGGGGGAGTAGCGGCTACACCTTC.

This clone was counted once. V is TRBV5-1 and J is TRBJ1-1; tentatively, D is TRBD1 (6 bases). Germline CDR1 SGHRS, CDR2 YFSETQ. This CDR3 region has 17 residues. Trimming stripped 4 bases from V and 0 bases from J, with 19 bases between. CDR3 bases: TGCGCCAGCAGCGTCTTCCTACAGGGAACAATGAACACTGAAGCTTTCTTT. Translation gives CASSVFLQGTMNTEAFF.

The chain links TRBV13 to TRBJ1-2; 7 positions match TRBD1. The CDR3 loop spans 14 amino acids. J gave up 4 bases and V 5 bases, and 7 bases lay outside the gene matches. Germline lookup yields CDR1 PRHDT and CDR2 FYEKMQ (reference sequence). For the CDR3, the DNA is TGTGCCAGCAGCCTCCGACAGGGCTCCTATGGCTACACCTTC. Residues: CASSLRQGSYGYTF.

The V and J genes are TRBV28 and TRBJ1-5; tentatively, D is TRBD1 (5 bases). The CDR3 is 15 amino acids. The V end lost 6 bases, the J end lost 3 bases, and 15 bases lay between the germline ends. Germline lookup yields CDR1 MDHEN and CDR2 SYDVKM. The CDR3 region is CASSFGGAVNQPQHF. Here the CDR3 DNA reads TGTGCCAGCAGCTTCGGAGGGGCTGTCAATCAGCCCCAGCATTTT.

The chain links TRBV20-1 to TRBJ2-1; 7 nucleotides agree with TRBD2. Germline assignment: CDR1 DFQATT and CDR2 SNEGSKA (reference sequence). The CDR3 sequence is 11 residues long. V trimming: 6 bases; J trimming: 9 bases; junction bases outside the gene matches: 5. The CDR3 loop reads CSAASGIEQFF. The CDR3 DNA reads TGCAGTGCAGCAAGCGGGATTGAGCAGTTCTTC.

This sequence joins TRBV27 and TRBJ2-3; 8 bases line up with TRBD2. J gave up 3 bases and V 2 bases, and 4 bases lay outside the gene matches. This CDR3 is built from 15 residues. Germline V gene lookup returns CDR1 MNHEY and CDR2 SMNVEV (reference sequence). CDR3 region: CASSLAGGTTDTQYF. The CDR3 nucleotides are TGTGCCAGCAGTTTAGCGGGAGGCACGACAGATACGCAGTATTTT.

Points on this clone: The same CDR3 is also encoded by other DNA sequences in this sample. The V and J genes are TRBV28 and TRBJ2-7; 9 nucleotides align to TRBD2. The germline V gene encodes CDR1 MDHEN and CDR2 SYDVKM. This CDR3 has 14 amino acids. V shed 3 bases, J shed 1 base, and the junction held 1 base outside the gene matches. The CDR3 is CASSFSGGSYEQYF. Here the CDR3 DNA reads TGTGCCAGCAGTTTTAGCGGGGGTTCCTACGAGCAGTACTTC. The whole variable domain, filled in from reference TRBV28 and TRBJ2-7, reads DVKVTQSSRYLVKRTGEKVFLECVQDMDHENMFWYRQDPGLGLRLIYFSYDVKMKEKGDIPEGYSVSREKKERFSLILESASTNQTSMYLCASSFSGGSYEQYFGPGTRLTVT.

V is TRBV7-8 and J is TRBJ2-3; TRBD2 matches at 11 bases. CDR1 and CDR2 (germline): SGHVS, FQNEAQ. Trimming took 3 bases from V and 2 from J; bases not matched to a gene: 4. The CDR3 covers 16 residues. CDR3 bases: TGTGCCAGCAGCTTTGTTAGCGGGGGGGCCACAGATACGCAGTATTTT. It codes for CASSFVSGGATDTQYF.

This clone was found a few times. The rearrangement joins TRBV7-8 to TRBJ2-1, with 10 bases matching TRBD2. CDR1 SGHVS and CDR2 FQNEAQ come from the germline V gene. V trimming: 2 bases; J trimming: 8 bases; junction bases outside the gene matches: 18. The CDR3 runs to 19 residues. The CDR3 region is CASSLLGSGGLEFRDEQFF. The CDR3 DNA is TGTGCCAGCAGCTTATTAGGTAGCGGGGGGTTGGAGTTTAGAGATGAGCAGTTCTTC. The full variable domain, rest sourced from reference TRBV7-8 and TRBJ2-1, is GAGVSQSPRYKVAKRGQDVALRCDPISGHVSLFWYQQALGQGPEFLTYFQNEAQLDKSGLPSDRFFAERPEGSVSTLKIQRTQQEDSAVYLCASSLLGSGGLEFRDEQFFGPGTRLTVL.

The CDR3 region has the DNA TGTGCCAGCAGTTACTCGAGGACAGGGGTCAGCGATGAGCAGTTCTTC. It codes for CASSYSRTGVSDEQFF. This sequence joins TRBV6-2 or TRBV6-3 and TRBJ2-1; 9 bases are a match to TRBD1. Trimming cost V 0 bases and J 8 bases; bases outside gene matches: 8. The germline V gene has CDR1 MNHEY and CDR2 SVGEGT. The CDR3 runs 16 residues.

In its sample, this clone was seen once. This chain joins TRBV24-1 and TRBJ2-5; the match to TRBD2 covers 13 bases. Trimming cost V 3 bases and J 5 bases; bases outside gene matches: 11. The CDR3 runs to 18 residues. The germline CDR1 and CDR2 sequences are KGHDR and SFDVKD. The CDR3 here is CATSDVGGTSGIRETQYF. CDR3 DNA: TGTGCCACCAGTGATGTGGGGGGGACTAGCGGGATCCGGGAGACCCAGTACTTC.

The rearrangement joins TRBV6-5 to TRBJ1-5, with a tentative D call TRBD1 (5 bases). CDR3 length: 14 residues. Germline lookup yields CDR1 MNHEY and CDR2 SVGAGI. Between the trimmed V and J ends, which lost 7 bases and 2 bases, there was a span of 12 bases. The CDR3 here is CASNPGLGNQPQHF. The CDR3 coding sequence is TGTGCCAGCAACCCAGGGCTAGGCAATCAGCCCCAGCATTTT.

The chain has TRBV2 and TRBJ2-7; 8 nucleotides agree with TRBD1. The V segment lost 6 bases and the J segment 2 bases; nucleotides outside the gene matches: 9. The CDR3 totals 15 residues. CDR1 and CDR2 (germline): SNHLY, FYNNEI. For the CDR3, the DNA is TGTGCCAGCAGGAAGGGACAGGATATTGCCTACGAGCAGTACTTC. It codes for CASRKGQDIAYEQYF.

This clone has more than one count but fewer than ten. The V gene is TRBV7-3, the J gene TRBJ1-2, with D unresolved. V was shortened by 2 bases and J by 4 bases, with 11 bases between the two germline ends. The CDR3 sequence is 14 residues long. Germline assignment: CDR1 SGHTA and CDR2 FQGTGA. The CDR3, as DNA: TGTGCCAGCAGCTTAGAGGGATCGGGCTATGGCTACACCTTC. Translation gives CASSLEGSGYGYTF.

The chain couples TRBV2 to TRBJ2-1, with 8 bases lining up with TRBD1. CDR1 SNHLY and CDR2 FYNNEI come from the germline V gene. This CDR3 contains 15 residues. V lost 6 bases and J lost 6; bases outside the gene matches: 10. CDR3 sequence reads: CASRYDRGYINEQFF. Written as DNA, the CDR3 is TGTGCCAGCAGGTATGACAGGGGCTACATCAATGAGCAGTTCTTC.

The CDR3 loop reads CAISDPTVSYGYTF. The CDR3 nucleotides are TGTGCCATCAGTGATCCCACAGTGAGCTATGGCTACACCTTC. V is TRBV10-3 and J is TRBJ1-2, with D uncertain. V shed 3 bases and J shed 4 bases, with 12 bases lying between them. The germline V gene encodes CDR1 ENHRY and CDR2 SYGVKD. The CDR3 sequence is 14 residues long.

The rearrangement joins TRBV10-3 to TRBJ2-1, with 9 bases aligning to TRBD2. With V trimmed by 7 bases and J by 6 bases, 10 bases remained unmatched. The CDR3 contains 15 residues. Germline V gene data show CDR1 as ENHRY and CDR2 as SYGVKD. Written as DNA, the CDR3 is TGTGCCATCAATGGACTGGCGGGAGGGGGCAATGAGCAGTTCTTC. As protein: CAINGLAGGGNEQFF.

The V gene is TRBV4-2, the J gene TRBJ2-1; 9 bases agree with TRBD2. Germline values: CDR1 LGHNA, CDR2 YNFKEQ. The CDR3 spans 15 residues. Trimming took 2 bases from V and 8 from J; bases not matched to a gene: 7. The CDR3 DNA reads TGTGCCAGCAGCCAACCCGGGACTAGCCGAGATGAGCAGTTCTTC. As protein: CASSQPGTSRDEQFF.

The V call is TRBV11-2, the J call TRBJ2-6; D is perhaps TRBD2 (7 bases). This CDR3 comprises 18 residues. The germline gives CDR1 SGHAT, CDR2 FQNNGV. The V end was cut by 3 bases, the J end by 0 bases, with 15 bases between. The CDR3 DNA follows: TGTGCCAGCAGCTTCCCACAGGGAGGGGTCTCTGGGGCCAACGTCCTGACTTTC. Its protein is CASSFPQGGVSGANVLTF. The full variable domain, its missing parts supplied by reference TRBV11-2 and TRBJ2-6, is EAGVAQSPRYKIIEKRQSVAFWCNPISGHATLYWYQQILGQGPKLLIQFQNNGVVDDSQLPKDRFSAERLKGVDSTLKIQPAKLEDSAVYLCASSFPQGGVSGANVLTFGAGSRLTVL.

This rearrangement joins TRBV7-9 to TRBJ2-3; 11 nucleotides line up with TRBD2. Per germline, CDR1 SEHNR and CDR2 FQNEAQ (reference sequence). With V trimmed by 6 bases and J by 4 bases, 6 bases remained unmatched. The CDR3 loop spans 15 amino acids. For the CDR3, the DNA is TGTGCCAGCAGTTTTAGCGGGGGGGCAGCAGATACGCAGTATTTT. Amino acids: CASSFSGGAADTQYF.

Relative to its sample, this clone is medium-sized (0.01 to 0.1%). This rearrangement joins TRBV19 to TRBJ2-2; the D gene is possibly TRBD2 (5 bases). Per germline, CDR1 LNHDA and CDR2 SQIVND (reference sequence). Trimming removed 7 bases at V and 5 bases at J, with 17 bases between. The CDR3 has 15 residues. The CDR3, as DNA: TGTGCCAGTACCGAGGTCCGGGGTCGAACCGGGGAGCTGTTTTTT. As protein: CASTEVRGRTGELFF.